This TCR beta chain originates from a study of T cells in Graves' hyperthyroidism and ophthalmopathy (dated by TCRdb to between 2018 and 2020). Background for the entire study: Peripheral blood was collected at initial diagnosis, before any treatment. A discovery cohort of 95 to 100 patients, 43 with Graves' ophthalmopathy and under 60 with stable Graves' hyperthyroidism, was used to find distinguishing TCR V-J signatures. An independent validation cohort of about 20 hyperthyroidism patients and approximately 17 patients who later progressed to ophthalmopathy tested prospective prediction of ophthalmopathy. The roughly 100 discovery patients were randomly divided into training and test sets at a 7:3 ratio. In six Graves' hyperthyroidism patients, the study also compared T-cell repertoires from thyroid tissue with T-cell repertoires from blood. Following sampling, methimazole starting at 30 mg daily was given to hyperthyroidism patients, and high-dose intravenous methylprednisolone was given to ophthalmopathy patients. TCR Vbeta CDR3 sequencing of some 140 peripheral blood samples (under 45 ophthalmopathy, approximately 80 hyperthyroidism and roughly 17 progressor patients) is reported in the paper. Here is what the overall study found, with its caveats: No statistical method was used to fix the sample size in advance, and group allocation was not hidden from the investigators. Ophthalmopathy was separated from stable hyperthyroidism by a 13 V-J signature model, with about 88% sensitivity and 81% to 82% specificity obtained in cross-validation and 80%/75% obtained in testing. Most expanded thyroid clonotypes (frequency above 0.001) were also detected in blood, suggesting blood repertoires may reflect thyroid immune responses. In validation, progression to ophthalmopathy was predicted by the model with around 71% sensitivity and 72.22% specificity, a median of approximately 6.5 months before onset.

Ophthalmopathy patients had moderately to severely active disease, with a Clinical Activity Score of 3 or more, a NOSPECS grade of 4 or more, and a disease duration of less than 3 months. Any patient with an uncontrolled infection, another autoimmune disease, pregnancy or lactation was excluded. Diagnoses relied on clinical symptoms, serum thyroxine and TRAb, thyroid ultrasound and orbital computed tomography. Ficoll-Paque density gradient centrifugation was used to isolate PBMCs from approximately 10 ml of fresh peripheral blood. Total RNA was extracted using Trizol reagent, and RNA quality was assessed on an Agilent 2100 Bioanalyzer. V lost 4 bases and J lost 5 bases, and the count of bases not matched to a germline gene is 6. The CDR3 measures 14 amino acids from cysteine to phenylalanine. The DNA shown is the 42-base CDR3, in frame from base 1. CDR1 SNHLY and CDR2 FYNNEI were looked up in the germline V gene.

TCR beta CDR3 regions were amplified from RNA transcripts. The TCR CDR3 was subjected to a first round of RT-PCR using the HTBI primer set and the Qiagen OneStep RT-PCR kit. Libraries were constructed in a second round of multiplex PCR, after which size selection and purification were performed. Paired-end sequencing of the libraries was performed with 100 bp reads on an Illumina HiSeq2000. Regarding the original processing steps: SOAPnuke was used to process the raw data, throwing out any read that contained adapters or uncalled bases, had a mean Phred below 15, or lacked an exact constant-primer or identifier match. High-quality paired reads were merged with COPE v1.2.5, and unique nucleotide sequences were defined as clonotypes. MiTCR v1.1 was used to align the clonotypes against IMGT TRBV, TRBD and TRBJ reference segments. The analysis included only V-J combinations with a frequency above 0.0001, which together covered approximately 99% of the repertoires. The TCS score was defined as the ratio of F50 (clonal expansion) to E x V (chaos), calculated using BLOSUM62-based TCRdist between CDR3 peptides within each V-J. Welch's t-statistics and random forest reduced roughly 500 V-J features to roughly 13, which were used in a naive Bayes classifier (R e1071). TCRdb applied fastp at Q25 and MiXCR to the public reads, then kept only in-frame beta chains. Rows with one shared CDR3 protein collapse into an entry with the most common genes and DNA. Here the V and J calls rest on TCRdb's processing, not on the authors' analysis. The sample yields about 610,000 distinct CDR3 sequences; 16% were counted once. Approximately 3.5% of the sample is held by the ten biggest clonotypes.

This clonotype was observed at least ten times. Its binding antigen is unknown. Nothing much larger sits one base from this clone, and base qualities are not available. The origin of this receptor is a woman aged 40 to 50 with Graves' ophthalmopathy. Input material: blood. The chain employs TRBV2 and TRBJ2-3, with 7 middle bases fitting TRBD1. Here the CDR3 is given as CASSGTTGVDTQYF. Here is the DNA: TGTGCCAGCAGTGGAACTACAGGGGTAGATACGCAGTATTTT.